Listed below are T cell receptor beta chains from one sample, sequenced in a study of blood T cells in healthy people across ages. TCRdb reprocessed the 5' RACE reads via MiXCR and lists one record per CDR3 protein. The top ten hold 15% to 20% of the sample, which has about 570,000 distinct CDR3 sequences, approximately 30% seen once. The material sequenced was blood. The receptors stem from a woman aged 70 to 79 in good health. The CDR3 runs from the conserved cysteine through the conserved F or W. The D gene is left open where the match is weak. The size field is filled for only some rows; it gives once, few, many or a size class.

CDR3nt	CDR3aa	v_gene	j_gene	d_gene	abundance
TGTGCCAGCAGCCAACAGGGAAGGGGGCACCGAGAGACCCAGTACTTC	CASSQQGRGHRETQYF	TRBV4-2	TRBJ2-5	TRBD1	once
TGCAGCGCGGGGACCGCACGTAGCTATGGCTACACCTTC	CSAGTARSYGYTF	TRBV29-1	TRBJ1-2	.	few
TGTGCCAGCAGCCCTGCTAGCGGGAGCTCCTACAATGAGCAGTTCTTC	CASSPASGSSYNEQFF	TRBV3-1	TRBJ2-1	TRBD2	.
TGCAGCGTTGAAGACGGGAACTATGGCTACACCTTC	CSVEDGNYGYTF	TRBV29-1	TRBJ1-2	.	few
TGTGCCAGCAGCAGAGGACTAGCGGGGGCCCCTTCGATATCCTTC	CASSRGLAGAPSISF	TRBV7-2	TRBJ2-5	TRBD2	.
TGTGCCAGCAGCCAAGGGTTTACCTACGAGCAGTACTTC	CASSQGFTYEQYF	TRBV14	TRBJ2-7	.	.
TGCGCCAGCAGCCAATCCTTGGGGGCGAATGAGCAGTTCTTC	CASSQSLGANEQFF	TRBV5-1	TRBJ2-1	.	.
TGTGCCAGCAACCGACAGGGGGCGCATGAAAAACTGTTTTTT	CASNRQGAHEKLFF	TRBV12-3/TRBV12-4	TRBJ1-4	TRBD1	few
TGCAGTGCTAGGGGGCGGGGGGCCTACAATGAGCAGTTCTTC	CSARGRGAYNEQFF	TRBV20-1	TRBJ2-1	TRBD2	once
TGTGCCAGCGCCATAGGGCACGAGCAGTACTTC	CASAIGHEQYF	TRBV6-2/TRBV6-3	TRBJ2-7	.	.
TGTGCCAGCAGCGTTCGGGAGGGTTCCTACAATGAGCAGTTCTTC	CASSVREGSYNEQFF	TRBV9	TRBJ2-1	TRBD2	.
TGCAGTGCTAGAGATTGGTCAGGGGTCTACGAGCAGTACTTC	CSARDWSGVYEQYF	TRBV20-1	TRBJ2-7	.	.
TGCGCCAGCAGCCAAGAATGGCGGAGCACAGATACGCAGTATTTT	CASSQEWRSTDTQYF	TRBV4-3	TRBJ2-3	.	.
TGTGCCAGCAGCGTACGACCCTCACACAGGGTTCCGGACGAGCAGTACTTC	CASSVRPSHRVPDEQYF	TRBV9	TRBJ2-7	.	few
TGTGCCAGCAGCGAGGACAGGGGAGGCTACACCTTC	CASSEDRGGYTF	TRBV7-2	TRBJ1-2	TRBD1	.
TGTGCCAGCAGTCGAGGGGGACCCTATGGCTACACCTTC	CASSRGGPYGYTF	TRBV27	TRBJ1-2	.	few
TGCAGCGCGGGTCCGGGGATGAGTGGCTACACCTTC	CSAGPGMSGYTF	TRBV29-1	TRBJ1-2	.	few
TGTGCCAGCAGCTTTACAGGGACTAGAGATGAGACCCAGTACTTC	CASSFTGTRDETQYF	TRBV7-2	TRBJ2-5	TRBD2	.
TGCAGTGCTAGAGGCACAGGTCCCGGGGACTCTGGGGCCAACGTCCTGACTTTC	CSARGTGPGDSGANVLTF	TRBV20-1	TRBJ2-6	.	.
TGTGCCAGCAGCCAATCCAGCTATGGCTACACCTTC	CASSQSSYGYTF	TRBV3-1	TRBJ1-2	.	few
TGCAGTGGGGGGTCCTATAATTCACCCCTCCACTTT	CSGGSYNSPLHF	TRBV20-1	TRBJ1-6	.	.
TGCAGCCCGACAGGGTTGGCAGATACGCAGTATTTT	CSPTGLADTQYF	TRBV20-1	TRBJ2-3	TRBD1	.
TGTGCCAGTAGAGAGCCGGGGGTGGAAGCTTTCTTT	CASREPGVEAFF	TRBV19	TRBJ1-1	.	.
TGCGCCAGCAGCTTGAGGAGCGGGGCACAAGAGACCCAGTACTTC	CASSLRSGAQETQYF	TRBV5-1	TRBJ2-5	TRBD2	.
TGCGCCAGCCACCCTGGGCAGACCCTGGGTACTGAAGCTTTCTTT	CASHPGQTLGTEAFF	TRBV5-1	TRBJ1-1	.	.
TGTGCCAGCAGGGGGGGACAGCATAATGAAAAACTGTTTTTT	CASRGGQHNEKLFF	TRBV6-5	TRBJ1-4	TRBD1	.
TGCAGCGACAGGACCTGGAGGAAAGAGACCCAGTACTTC	CSDRTWRKETQYF	TRBV29-1	TRBJ2-5	.	.
TGCGCCAGCAGTGAGTCCGTTGCGCGGGGGGCCACAGATACGCAGTATTTT	CASSESVARGATDTQYF	TRBV10-2	TRBJ2-3	TRBD2	.
TGTGCCAGCAGCTGGGGGGGCCGAGAGACCCAGTACTTC	CASSWGGRETQYF	TRBV7-2	TRBJ2-5	.	many
TGTGCCAGCAGCGTAGGGGCAGCCTACGAGCAGTACTTC	CASSVGAAYEQYF	TRBV9	TRBJ2-7	.	.
TGCGCCAGCAGCTTGGAGGGGACCTTGGGTGAAAAACTGTTTTTT	CASSLEGTLGEKLFF	TRBV5-1	TRBJ1-4	.	many
TGCAGTGCGAGAACAGGGGGCCATGGAAACACCATATATTTT	CSARTGGHGNTIYF	TRBV20-1	TRBJ1-3	TRBD1	.
TGCAGTGCTAGTAGACAGGGGATAGGTCAGCCCCAGCATTTT	CSASRQGIGQPQHF	TRBV20-1	TRBJ1-5	TRBD1	.
TGCGCCAGCAGCCTAGGGTCCGGTGAGCAGTTCTTC	CASSLGSGEQFF	TRBV5-1	TRBJ2-1	.	.
TGTGCCAGCAGCCCCTCCCGGGACGATGAAAAACTGTTTTTT	CASSPSRDDEKLFF	TRBV7-3	TRBJ1-4	.	few
TGTGCCTGGAGATATACAGGGGTTGGCGAGCAGTACTTC	CAWRYTGVGEQYF	TRBV30	TRBJ2-7	TRBD1	.
TGCAGTGCTCCGGGACAGGGGAACACTGAAGCTTTCTTT	CSAPGQGNTEAFF	TRBV20-1	TRBJ1-1	TRBD1	few
TGCGCCAGCAGCCAAGTAACGGGAGGGGGCGTCAGTGGCTACACCTTC	CASSQVTGGGVSGYTF	TRBV4-3	TRBJ1-2	TRBD1	few
TGCGCCAGCAGCTTGGAGCCGGTGGGACAGGGGGCGGGTCAGCCCCAGCATTTT	CASSLEPVGQGAGQPQHF	TRBV5-1	TRBJ1-5	TRBD1	.
TGTGCCAGCAGCCAAGTCAGGGGGCCACCCTACGAGCAGTACTTC	CASSQVRGPPYEQYF	TRBV3-1	TRBJ2-7	TRBD1	few
TGTGCCAGCTTCACCGGGACTAAGGGAAGAACCCAGTACTTC	CASFTGTKGRTQYF	TRBV6-2/TRBV6-3	TRBJ2-5	TRBD2	.